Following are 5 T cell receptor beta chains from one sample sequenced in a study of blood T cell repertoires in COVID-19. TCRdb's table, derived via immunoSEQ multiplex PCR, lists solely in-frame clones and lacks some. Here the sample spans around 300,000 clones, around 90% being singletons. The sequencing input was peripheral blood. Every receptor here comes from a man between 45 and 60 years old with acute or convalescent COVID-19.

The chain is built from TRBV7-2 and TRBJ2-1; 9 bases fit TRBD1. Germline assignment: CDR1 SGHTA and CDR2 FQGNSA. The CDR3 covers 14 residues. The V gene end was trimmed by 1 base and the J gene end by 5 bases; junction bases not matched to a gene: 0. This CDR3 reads CASSLGDRDNEQFF. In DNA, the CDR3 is TGTGCCAGCAGCTTAGGGGACAGGGACAATGAGCAGTTCTTC. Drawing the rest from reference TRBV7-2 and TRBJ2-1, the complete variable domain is GAGVSQSPSNKVTEKGKDVELRCDPISGHTALYWYRQSLGQGLEFLIYFQGNSAPDKSGLPSDRFSAERTGGSVSTLTIQRTQQEDSAVYLCASSLGDRDNEQFFGPGTRLTVL.

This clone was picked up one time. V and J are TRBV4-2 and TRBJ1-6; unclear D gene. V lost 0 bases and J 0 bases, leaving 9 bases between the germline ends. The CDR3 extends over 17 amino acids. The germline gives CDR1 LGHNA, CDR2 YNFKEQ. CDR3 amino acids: CASSQDRQSSYNSPLHF. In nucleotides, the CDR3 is TGTGCCAGCAGCCAAGACAGACAAAGCTCCTATAATTCACCCCTCCACTTT.

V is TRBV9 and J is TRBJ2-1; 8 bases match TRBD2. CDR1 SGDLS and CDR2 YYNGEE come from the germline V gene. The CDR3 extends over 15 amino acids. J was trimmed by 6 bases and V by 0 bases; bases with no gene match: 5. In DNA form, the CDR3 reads TGTGCCAGCAGCGTAGGGGGACTAGGGAGCAATGAGCAGTTCTTC. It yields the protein CASSVGGLGSNEQFF.

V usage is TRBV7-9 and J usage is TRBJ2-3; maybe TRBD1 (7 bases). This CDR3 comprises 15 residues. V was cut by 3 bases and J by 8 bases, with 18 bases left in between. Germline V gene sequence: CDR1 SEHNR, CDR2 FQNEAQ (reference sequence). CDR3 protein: CASSFSGGGGRTQYF. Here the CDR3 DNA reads TGTGCCAGCAGCTTTTCAGGGGGAGGTGGACGTACGCAGTATTTT.

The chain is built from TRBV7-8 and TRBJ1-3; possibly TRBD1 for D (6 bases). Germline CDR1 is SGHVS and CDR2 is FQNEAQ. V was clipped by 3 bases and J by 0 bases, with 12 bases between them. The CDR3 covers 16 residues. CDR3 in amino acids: CASSLGGASSGNTIYF. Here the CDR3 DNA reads TGTGCCAGCAGCTTGGGGGGGGCCAGCTCTGGAAACACCATATATTTT.